A selection of T cell receptor beta chains follows, all from one sample in a study of cytomegalovirus exposure and HLA in healthy donors. Using immunoSEQ multiplex PCR, the repertoire was profiled, and TCRdb retains in-frame clones only, with some absent. The sample includes 200,000 or so clones, approximately 80% of them seen just once. Sequencing used PBMCs. The source is a man aged 40-55 years in good health and CMV-seronegative. Each CDR3 is given with its conserved first and last residue. The D gene is left open where the match is weak. Part of the rows lack a size; the others show once, few, many or a class for expanded clones.

d_call j_call clone_size v_call cdr3_nt cdr3_aa
. TRBJ1-2 . TRBV19 TGTGCCAGCGCCCCAGGGAACTATGGCTACACCTTC CASAPGNYGYTF
TRBD1 TRBJ2-7 . TRBV2 TGTGCCAGCAGTGAAGCGCCGGGACAGCACTACGAGCAGTACTTC CASSEAPGQHYEQYF
. TRBJ2-7 . TRBV19 TGTGCCAGTAGTTCAGGGAGGACCCTCTCCTACGAGCAGTACTTC CASSSGRTLSYEQYF
TRBD2 TRBJ2-3 . TRBV2 TGTGCCAGCAAAAGTGCGGGGGGGCCCACAGATACGCAGTATTTT CASKSAGGPTDTQYF
. TRBJ1-2 once TRBV7-6 TGTGCCAGCAGCCCCCTGACAGGCCCTAAAGGCTACACCTTC CASSPLTGPKGYTF
. TRBJ1-3 . TRBV7-2 TGTGCCAGCAGCTCATTCCAGGGCTCTGGAAACACCATATATTTT CASSSFQGSGNTIYF
. TRBJ1-6 . TRBV5-1 TGCGCCAGCAGTCCGGGATTAAATTCACCCCTCCACTTT CASSPGLNSPLHF
TRBD2 TRBJ2-7 . TRBV7-2 TGTGCCAGCAGCGTTAGCGGGAAAACCTACGAGCAGTACTTC CASSVSGKTYEQYF
. TRBJ2-5 . TRBV7-2 TGTGCCAGCAGCTTAAGAGTGAATCCAGAGACCCAGTACTTC CASSLRVNPETQYF
. TRBJ2-1 . TRBV11-2 TGTGCCAGCAGCTTAGTCCTAGCGAGGTACAATGAGCAGTTCTTC CASSLVLARYNEQFF
TRBD1 TRBJ1-5 . TRBV27 TGTGCCAGCAGTTTAGACGGACAGGGCCGCGGTCAGCCCCAGCATTTT CASSLDGQGRGQPQHF
. TRBJ1-4 . TRBV4-1 TGCGCCAGCAGCCAAGAATCCAGGGCAACTAATGAAAAACTGTTTTTT CASSQESRATNEKLFF
. TRBJ2-7 . TRBV5-1 TGCGCCAGCAGCCAGAGCGGCAGCCTATCCTACGAGCAGTACTTC CASSQSGSLSYEQYF
. TRBJ2-6 . TRBV4-3 TGCGCCAGCAGCCAAGTGGGTAGCGGGGCCAACGTCCTGACTTTC CASSQVGSGANVLTF
TRBD2 TRBJ2-1 . TRBV6-1 TGTGCCAGCTCGAGTAGCGGGAGACGAGATGAGCAGTTCTTC CASSSSGRRDEQFF
TRBD1 TRBJ2-2 . TRBV11-2 TGTGCCAGCAGCTCACCGGGACAGGGGACCGGGGAGCTGTTTTTT CASSSPGQGTGELFF
. TRBJ1-3 . TRBV7-6 TGTGCCAGCACCCTCTCCGCGGCGTTCTCTGGAAACACCATATATTTT CASTLSAAFSGNTIYF